This TCR beta chain stems from a study of OX40 agonist ivuxolimab in advanced cancers. On the study more broadly: Given to patients was ivuxolimab, an agonistic anti-OX40 (CD134) antibody. Head and neck, renal cell, melanoma or hepatocellular carcinoma were the cancers that dose-escalation patients had.

The table came from immunoSEQ multiplex PCR; TCRdb's copy has only in-frame clones and leaves some out. Of some 99,000 clones in the sample, roughly 87% were seen once. Trimming stripped 6 bases from V and 4 bases from J, with 16 bases between. The CDR3 consists of 15 residues. Germline-derived CDR1 and CDR2 are SNHLY and FYNNEI. The sequence came from an adult with an advanced solid tumor such as melanoma, head and neck, liver or kidney cancer. The chain couples TRBV2 to TRBJ1-5; D perhaps matches TRBD1 (6 bases). Sequences were derived from CD4+ or CD8+ T cells sorted from blood, sampled in a trial of the OX40 agonist ivuxolimab. The CDR3 here is CASSILGHSNQPQHF. CDR3 nucleotide sequence: TGTGCCAGCAGCATTTTGGGACATTCTAATCAGCCCCAGCATTTT.